What follows describes a single T cell receptor (beta chain). Its antigen is not known. The data were taken from a study of glioma-infiltrating T cells. The germline gives CDR1 MNHEY, CDR2 SMNVEV (reference sequence). The CDR3 has 18 residues. The junction had 22 bases not matched to a gene; V was cut back by 4 bases and J by 16 bases. Study-level findings and limits: Above-expected tissue-blood divergence occurred in all gliomas, most in low-grade ones. Tissue and blood shared very few CDR3 sequences.

Using RNA template, CDR3s of TCR alpha and beta were amplified with iRepertoire arm-PCR. Tissue mRNA or PBMC total RNA, about 85-400 ng, went into one-step reverse transcription and amplification. A single record per CDR3 protein comes from TCRdb applying MiXCR to the multiplex PCR reads. This sample yields fewer than 55,000 distinct CDR3 sequences, of which more than 20% are seen a single time; roughly 6% belongs to the top ten. The rearrangement joins TRBV27 to TRBJ2-2; TRBD1 aligns across 12 bases. The sequenced sample consisted of glioma tissue, nonneoplastic brain tissue, or PBMCs (not recorded which). The source of this sequence is a human donor with low-grade glioma or glioblastoma, undergoing nonglioma brain surgery, or in good health (not recorded which). CDR3 bases: TGTGCCAGCAGTTCACGACTCCAACGTCCCGGGACAGGGGGCGGACCGTTTTTT. Translation: CASSSRLQRPGTGGGPFF.